Below are 28 T cell receptor beta chains sequenced from a single sample in a study of cytomegalovirus exposure and HLA in healthy donors. The table came from immunoSEQ multiplex PCR; TCRdb's copy has only in-frame clones and leaves some out. The table shows some 170,000 clones, with 85% to 90% occurring only once. Sample: PBMCs. The origin of the receptors is a woman younger than 30 in good health and CMV-seropositive.

V gene TRBV4-3 combines with J gene TRBJ2-4, with TRBD2 as a possible D gene (6 bases). V shed 0 bases and J shed 1 base, with 16 bases lying between them. Germline loops: CDR1 LGHNA, CDR2 YSLEER. This CDR3 region has 18 residues. CDR3 bases: TGCGCCAGCAGCCAAGATCCGGCGGCTAGCGTGGCCAAAAACATTCAGTACTTC. Its translation: CASSQDPAASVAKNIQYF.

The chain has TRBV28 and TRBJ2-3; D is possibly TRBD1 (5 bases). V shed 5 bases and J shed 8 bases, with 8 bases lying between them. Germline V CDR1 and CDR2: MDHEN, SYDVKM. This CDR3 is 11 amino acids long. The CDR3, as DNA: TGTGCCAGCAGTCCGCAGGGTACGCAGTATTTT. Protein product: CASSPQGTQYF.

The chain has TRBV19 and TRBJ1-2, with 8 bases fitting TRBD1. The CDR3 is 13 amino acids. Looked up from germline, CDR1 is LNHDA and CDR2 is SQIVND (reference sequence). Trimming removed 3 bases from V and 9 bases from J; junction bases left unmatched: 6. The CDR3 DNA reads as TGTGCCAGTAGTATGACAGGGGCATTGAGCTACACCTTC. Translation: CASSMTGALSYTF.

As to this clone: This sample also contains other DNA sequences that code for the same CDR3. This chain connects TRBV27 to TRBJ2-1; D might be TRBD2 (6 bases). Trimming stripped 3 bases from V and 0 bases from J, with 6 bases between. The length of the CDR3 is 14 residues. Germline CDR1 and CDR2: MNHEY and SMNVEV (reference sequence). DNA for the CDR3: TGTGCCAGCAGTTTGGGGGGCTCCTACAATGAGCAGTTCTTC. The encoded protein is CASSLGGSYNEQFF.

The chain recombines TRBV10-3 with TRBJ2-1; D remains ambiguous. Germline V gene sequence: CDR1 ENHRY, CDR2 SYGVKD. This CDR3 spans 11 amino acids. V lost 5 bases, J lost 8 bases, and 7 bases lay in between. The DNA of the CDR3 is TGTGCCATCAGTAGCCCGGATGAGCAGTTCTTC. Amino acid sequence: CAISSPDEQFF.

This rearrangement joins TRBV28 to TRBJ2-6; 11 nucleotides agree with TRBD1. V lost 6 bases, J lost 1 base, and 11 bases stayed unmatched. The CDR3 has 19 residues. In germline, CDR1 is MDHEN, CDR2 SYDVKM. The CDR3 DNA sequence: TGTGCCAGCAGCCTTGGGGGGACAGGGGGTTTTTCTGGGGCCAACGTCCTGACTTTC. This gives the protein CASSLGGTGGFSGANVLTF.

The rearrangement joins TRBV18 to TRBJ2-7; D is possibly TRBD1 (6 bases). In germline, CDR1 is KGHSH, CDR2 LQKENI. Trimming stripped 5 bases from V and 4 bases from J, with 18 bases between. The CDR3 loop spans 15 amino acids. CDR3: CASSTLPGQEYEQYF. The CDR3 nucleotides read TGTGCCAGCTCAACCCTCCCGGGACAAGAATACGAGCAGTACTTC.

J is TRBJ1-1 and V is TRBV5-5; TRBD1 matches 8 bases. The V gene end was trimmed by 5 bases and the J gene end by 3 bases; junction bases not matched to a gene: 12. Germline V gene lookup returns CDR1 SGHKS and CDR2 YYEKEE (reference sequence). This CDR3 has 16 residues. The CDR3 nucleotides are TGTGCCAGCAGTTCGCAGGGGGCTATGATAGACACTGAAGCTTTCTTT. Residues: CASSSQGAMIDTEAFF.

The chain couples TRBV19 to TRBJ1-5; 9 positions agree with TRBD1. The CDR3 runs 15 residues. V trimming: 7 bases; J trimming: 4 bases; junction bases outside the gene matches: 8. Germline CDR1 LNHDA, CDR2 SQIVND (reference sequence). The CDR3 bases are TGTGCCAGTAAAGGGGACAGGGATGGAAATCAGCCCCAGCATTTT. This translates into CASKGDRDGNQPQHF. Based on the CDR3 plus reference TRBV19 and TRBJ1-5, the full variable domain is DGGITQSPKYLFRKEGQNVTLSCEQNLNHDAMYWYRQDPGQGLRLIYYSQIVNDFQKGDIAEGYSVSREKKESFPLTVTSAQKNPTAFYLCASKGDRDGNQPQHFGDGTRLSIL.

The chain uses TRBV28 and TRBJ2-5; no clear D. The ends were cut back, 4 bases at V and 5 bases at J, with 14 bases in the middle. The CDR3 sequence is 14 residues long. Germline V gene lookup returns CDR1 MDHEN and CDR2 SYDVKM. For the CDR3, the DNA is TGTGCCAGCAGTTCACCAGGTTCAACGGAGACCCAGTACTTC. It yields the protein CASSSPGSTETQYF.

This clone was recorded once. The chain combines TRBV7-2 with TRBJ2-7; TRBD1 aligns across 9 bases. V lost 5 bases, J lost 5 bases, and 7 bases stayed unmatched. From germline, CDR1 is SGHTA and CDR2 FQGNSA. This CDR3 comprises 14 residues. CDR3 loop: CASSPGTGINEQYF. In DNA, the CDR3 is TGTGCCAGCAGCCCAGGGACAGGGATCAACGAGCAGTACTTC. Together with reference TRBV7-2 and TRBJ2-7, the CDR3 gives the full variable domain: GAGVSQSPSNKVTEKGKDVELRCDPISGHTALYWYRQSLGQGLEFLIYFQGNSAPDKSGLPSDRFSAERTGGSVSTLTIQRTQQEDSAVYLCASSPGTGINEQYFGPGTRLTVT.

V usage is TRBV28 and J usage is TRBJ2-7; 11 positions match TRBD1. V lost 4 bases, J lost 4 bases, and 6 bases stayed unmatched. The CDR3 has 15 amino acids. Germline V gene lookup returns CDR1 MDHEN and CDR2 SYDVKM. CDR3 residues: CASSSPGTGGYEQYF. CDR3 bases: TGTGCCAGCAGTTCTCCCGGGACAGGGGGGTACGAGCAGTACTTC.

This rearrangement joins TRBV20-1 to TRBJ2-7, with 7 positions matching TRBD2. The CDR3 is made up of 11 amino acids. V lost 3 bases, J lost 5 bases, and 1 base stayed unmatched. CDR1 and CDR2 (germline): DFQATT, SNEGSKA (reference sequence). Here the CDR3 reads CSASGRNEQYF. CDR3 coding DNA: TGCAGTGCTAGCGGGAGGAACGAGCAGTACTTC.

In this sample, this clone turned up once. This chain joins TRBV15 and TRBJ2-1; D possibly corresponds to TRBD2 (5 bases). The CDR3 is 14 amino acids. CDR1 is LNHNV, CDR2 YYDKDF, per germline (reference sequence). The V gene lost 1 base and the J gene lost 5 bases, with 9 bases spanning the gap. CDR3 residues: CATSRGGSDNEQFF. The CDR3 bases are TGTGCCACCAGCAGAGGTGGGAGCGACAATGAGCAGTTCTTC.

V usage is TRBV4-2 and J usage is TRBJ2-7; 11 bases line up with TRBD1. V was pared by 0 bases and J by 2 bases, with 0 bases of the junction left unmatched. The germline V gene has CDR1 LGHNA and CDR2 YNFKEQ. CDR3 length equals 15 residues. The CDR3 sequence: CASSQEGQGAYEQYF. The CDR3 coding sequence is TGTGCCAGCAGCCAAGAGGGACAGGGGGCCTACGAGCAGTACTTC.

The rearrangement joins TRBV5-8 to TRBJ2-7; 10 bases are a match to TRBD2. Germline loops: CDR1 SGHTS, CDR2 YDEGEE. The V segment lost 5 bases and the J segment 2 bases; nucleotides outside the gene matches: 4. The CDR3 is 14 residues long. Here the CDR3 DNA reads TGTGCCAGCAGTTGGACTAGCGGACCCTACGAGCAGTACTTC. Translation: CASSWTSGPYEQYF.

The V and J genes are TRBV29-1 and TRBJ2-1; D gene unclear. From germline, CDR1 is SQVTM and CDR2 ANQGSEA. This CDR3 is built from 14 residues. The V and J ends lost 4 bases and 0 bases respectively, with 10 bases between them. CDR3 nucleotides: TGCAGCGTTGGTGGTCTGAGCTCCTACAATGAGCAGTTCTTC. It yields the protein CSVGGLSSYNEQFF.

The rearrangement joins TRBV6-5 to TRBJ1-1; TRBD1 matches at 11 bases. This CDR3 has 13 residues. The V gene end was trimmed by 5 bases and the J gene end by 4 bases; junction bases not matched to a gene: 0. The germline V gene has CDR1 MNHEY and CDR2 SVGAGI. The CDR3 is CASSGQGATEAFF. The CDR3 nucleotides read TGTGCCAGCAGTGGACAGGGGGCCACTGAAGCTTTCTTT.

The rearrangement uses TRBV6-5 and TRBJ1-3, with TRBD1 as a possible D gene (6 bases). The CDR3 spans 13 residues. V was trimmed by 6 bases and J by 4 bases, leaving 10 bases between them. Germline CDR1 reads MNHEY; CDR2 reads SVGAGI. The CDR3: CASSGTTGNTIYF. DNA of the CDR3: TGTGCCAGCAGCGGGACAACAGGAAACACCATATATTTT.

The chain carries TRBV30 and TRBJ2-1; D possibly corresponds to TRBD2 (5 bases). The CDR3 is 11 amino acids. V was trimmed by 2 bases and J by 10 bases, leaving 9 bases between them. Germline lookup yields CDR1 GTSNPN and CDR2 SVGIG (reference sequence). The CDR3 reads CAWSRIAEQFF. In DNA, the CDR3 is TGTGCCTGGAGTAGAATAGCGGAGCAGTTCTTC. Filled out from reference TRBV30 and TRBJ2-1, the complete variable domain reads SQTIHQWPATLVQPVGSPLSLECTVEGTSNPNLYWYRQAAGRGLQLLFYSVGIGQISSEVPQNLSASRPQDRQFILSSKKLLLSDSGFYLCAWSRIAEQFFGPGTRLTVL.

This clone was recorded once. V gene TRBV5-6 combines with J gene TRBJ2-7, with a possible D match to TRBD1 (6 bases). The CDR3 contains 17 residues. CDR1 and CDR2 (germline): SGHDT, YYEEEE. The V end was cut by 3 bases, the J end by 0 bases, with 19 bases between. DNA for the CDR3: TGTGCCAGCAGCTCAAGAAACAGGGTCTTTACCTCCTACGAGCAGTACTTC. Encoded protein: CASSSRNRVFTSYEQYF.

This clone was seen a few times. The CDR3 reads CASSAEGLGGELFF. The CDR3 bases are TGTGCCAGCAGCGCAGAAGGACTGGGCGGGGAGCTGTTTTTT. This chain links TRBV13 with TRBJ2-2, with a tentative D call TRBD2 (5 bases). Germline CDR1 is PRHDT and CDR2 is FYEKMQ (reference sequence). The CDR3 extends over 14 amino acids. The V and J ends lost 5 bases and 7 bases respectively, with 14 bases between them.

The chain has TRBV4-2 and TRBJ2-7; weak D call: TRBD2 (6 bases). The CDR3 has 15 amino acids. The V end lost 1 base, the J end lost 0 bases, and 10 bases lay between the germline ends. Germline loops: CDR1 LGHNA, CDR2 YNFKEQ. The CDR3 sequence is CASSQAWRDSYEQYF. Here the CDR3 DNA reads TGTGCCAGCAGCCAAGCTTGGCGGGACTCCTACGAGCAGTACTTC.

V is TRBV28 and J is TRBJ1-3, with D perhaps matching TRBD1 (6 bases). V lost 7 bases, J lost 4 bases, and 17 bases lay in between. The germline CDR1 and CDR2 sequences are MDHEN and SYDVKM. The CDR3 runs to 15 residues. The CDR3 loop is CASTLGGARGNTIYF. CDR3 nucleotides: TGTGCCAGCACCCTGGGGGGGGCGCGGGGAAACACCATATATTTT.

The chain is built from TRBV7-2 and TRBJ1-1, with D possibly being TRBD1 (5 bases). The CDR3 consists of 15 residues. The germline V and J ends were trimmed by 3 bases and 5 bases, with 16 bases remaining between them. Germline CDR1 and CDR2: SGHTA and FQGNSA. The DNA of the CDR3 is TGTGCCAGCAGCTTCGGTAGCAGGGCCGGTACTGAAGCTTTCTTT. It is translated as CASSFGSRAGTEAFF.

The chain carries TRBV6-5 and TRBJ2-5; D is possibly TRBD2 (5 bases). Germline loops: CDR1 MNHEY, CDR2 SVGAGI. The germline V and J ends were trimmed by 0 bases and 4 bases, with 12 bases remaining between them. The CDR3 is 15 residues long. As DNA, the CDR3 is TGTGCCAGCAGTTACTCGTTCGGGGAAAGAGAGACCCAGTACTTC. Protein sequence: CASSYSFGERETQYF.

This chain uses TRBV5-1 with TRBJ2-7; the D gene is possibly TRBD2 (7 bases). V gave up 3 bases and J gave up 5 bases, with 15 bases separating them. The CDR3 contains 14 residues. Germline V gene sequence: CDR1 SGHRS, CDR2 YFSETQ. CDR3 sequence reads: CASSWGRENDEQYF. DNA for the CDR3: TGCGCCAGCAGCTGGGGGCGGGAGAACGACGAGCAGTACTTC.

The genes are TRBV2 and TRBJ1-2, with 9 positions matching TRBD1. Germline CDR1 and CDR2: SNHLY and FYNNEI. The CDR3 length is 12 residues. Unmatched junction bases numbered 4, after V lost 6 bases and J lost 8 bases. CDR3 DNA sequence: TGTGCCAGCAGCAGACAGGGGGTCGGCTACACCTTC. Translating it yields CASSRQGVGYTF.